Each of the 26 T cell receptor beta chains below was sequenced from the same sample in a study of blood T cell repertoires in COVID-19. The protocol was immunoSEQ multiplex PCR, while the TCRdb copy is restricted to in-frame clones and leaves out a portion. Counted here are some 120,000 clones, 85% occurring once; the ten biggest clones make up over 20%. Material for sequencing was peripheral blood. The receptors stem from a woman at least 80 years old with acute or convalescent COVID-19.

The chain carries TRBV2 and TRBJ2-2; D unclear. This CDR3 spans 14 amino acids. Germline CDR1 and CDR2: SNHLY and FYNNEI. The V and J ends lost 8 bases and 4 bases respectively, with 14 bases between them. The CDR3 loop reads CASCVLGPTGELFF. The CDR3 DNA reads TGTGCCAGCTGCGTCCTTGGGCCCACCGGGGAGCTGTTTTTT.

The genes are TRBV28 and TRBJ1-1, with D perhaps matching TRBD1 (5 bases). Germline V gene lookup returns CDR1 MDHEN and CDR2 SYDVKM. The V end was cut by 5 bases, the J end by 8 bases, with 21 bases between. The CDR3 runs to 15 residues. CDR3 residues: CASSLGAGVYEEAFF. In nucleotides, the CDR3 is TGTGCCAGCAGTCTCGGCGCGGGGGTCTACGAGGAAGCTTTCTTT.

This chain uses TRBV7-6 with TRBJ2-1; 7 positions agree with TRBD1. J lost 2 bases, V lost 5 bases, and 9 bases had no gene match. The germline V gene has CDR1 SGHVS and CDR2 FNYEAQ. This CDR3 has 16 residues. The CDR3 DNA sequence: TGTGCCAGCAGCCGATCAGGGGGTACCACCTACAATGAGCAGTTCTTC. Translated, it gives CASSRSGGTTYNEQFF.

This clone turned up a few times. The chain links TRBV6-5 to TRBJ2-2; D ambiguous. V was clipped by 2 bases and J by 5 bases, with 3 bases between them. This CDR3 region has 12 residues. Germline-derived CDR1 and CDR2 are MNHEY and SVGAGI. The CDR3 sequence: CASSYLTGELFF. CDR3 in DNA: TGTGCCAGCAGTTACCTTACCGGGGAGCTGTTTTTT.

The chain has TRBV10-3 and TRBJ1-1, with 10 nucleotides matching TRBD1. V trimming: 4 bases; J trimming: 6 bases; junction bases outside the gene matches: 8. Germline V CDR1 and CDR2: ENHRY, SYGVKD. The CDR3 has 15 amino acids. DNA for the CDR3: TGTGCCATCAGTGGTATTGGGACAGGGGCCTCTGAAGCTTTCTTT. It translates to CAISGIGTGASEAFF.

There are a few counts of this clone. The gene calls are TRBV6-5 and TRBJ2-3; 8 bases agree with TRBD1. From germline, CDR1 is MNHEY and CDR2 SVGAGI. This CDR3 region has 14 residues. Trimming removed 7 bases from V and 4 bases from J; junction bases left unmatched: 7. CDR3 in DNA: TGTGCCAGCAACAAGGACAGGGTGGCAGATACGCAGTATTTT. Its translation is CASNKDRVADTQYF.

J is TRBJ1-3 and V is TRBV10-1; maybe TRBD1 (5 bases). V was trimmed by 6 bases and J by 0 bases, leaving 18 bases between them. Germline lookup yields CDR1 WNHNN and CDR2 SYGVQD (reference sequence). The CDR3 sequence is 17 residues long. This chain's CDR3 is CASSTAPDSYSGNTIYF. CDR3 nucleotides: TGCGCCAGCAGCACCGCACCCGACAGCTACTCTGGAAACACCATATATTTT.

The rearrangement joins TRBV6-2 or TRBV6-3 to TRBJ1-5; 9 bases are a match to TRBD1. Germline CDR1 and CDR2: MNHEY and SVGEGT. Trimming at V came to 6 bases and at J to 2 bases, leaving 5 bases not matched to a gene. This CDR3 has 15 residues. The CDR3 loop reads CASSHRTGGNQPQHF. DNA of the CDR3: TGTGCCAGCAGCCATAGGACAGGGGGCAATCAGCCCCAGCATTTT.

V gene TRBV6-6 combines with J gene TRBJ1-3; possibly TRBD1 for D (6 bases). V dropped 6 bases and J dropped 1 base, with 10 bases sitting between them. Germline loops: CDR1 MNHNY, CDR2 SVGAGI (reference sequence). The CDR3 runs 14 residues. As DNA, the CDR3 is TGTGCCAGCAGACCAGGGACATCTGGAAACACCATATATTTT. Protein sequence: CASRPGTSGNTIYF.

This chain connects TRBV18 to TRBJ2-3; 9 positions match TRBD1. Trimming took 6 bases from V and 3 from J; bases not matched to a gene: 7. The CDR3 loop spans 15 amino acids. CDR1 is KGHSH and CDR2 is LQKENI in the germline V gene. The CDR3 spells CASSRGQGITDTQYF. The DNA for the CDR3 is TGTGCCAGCTCGAGGGGACAGGGTATAACAGATACGCAGTATTTT.

The chain recombines TRBV5-6 with TRBJ1-1; a possible D gene is TRBD1 (5 bases). Germline CDR1 is SGHDT and CDR2 is YYEEEE. Trimming cost V 4 bases and J 4 bases, with 14 bases left between them. The CDR3 has 14 residues. The DNA for the CDR3 is TGTGCCAGCAGCCCGCCCAGGGTTGGCACTGAAGCTTTCTTT. Translation: CASSPPRVGTEAFF.

The J gene is TRBJ1-1, the V gene TRBV5-1; maybe TRBD1 (6 bases). The CDR3 has 14 amino acids. The ends were cut back, 3 bases at V and 10 bases at J, with 19 bases in the middle. CDR1 and CDR2 from the germline V gene are SGHRS and YFSETQ. Here the CDR3 DNA reads TGCGCCAGCAGCTATAATGACAGGTCGGGCGGAGCTTTCTTT. Its translation: CASSYNDRSGGAFF.

The chain employs TRBV27 and TRBJ2-5; 8 bases fit TRBD1. CDR1 and CDR2 from the germline V gene are MNHEY and SMNVEV (reference sequence). The CDR3 extends over 16 amino acids. The junction had 9 bases not matched to a gene; V was cut back by 2 bases and J by 4 bases. In nucleotides, the CDR3 is TGTGCCAGCAGTTTAGGGGGGACAGGAGGTATAGAGACCCAGTACTTC. This sequence encodes CASSLGGTGGIETQYF.

This chain joins TRBV3-1 (or the pseudogene TRBV3-2) and TRBJ1-5; D call uncertain. The length of the CDR3 is 13 residues. CDR1 and CDR2 from the germline V gene are LGHDT and YNNKEL (reference sequence). The V end was cut by 3 bases, the J end by 4 bases, with 7 bases between. The CDR3 sequence is CASSHWPNQPQHF. The CDR3 nucleotides are TGTGCCAGCAGCCATTGGCCAAATCAGCCCCAGCATTTT.

This clone was detected once. The rearrangement links TRBV19 to TRBJ2-6; D unresolved. Germline lookup yields CDR1 LNHDA and CDR2 SQIVND (reference sequence). The germline V and J ends were trimmed by 4 bases and 4 bases, with 14 bases remaining between them. CDR3 length: 16 amino acids. In nucleotides, the CDR3 is TGTGCCAGTAGTACACAAATTCGCTCCGGGGCCAACGTCCTGACTTTC. It translates to CASSTQIRSGANVLTF. Together with reference TRBV19 and TRBJ2-6, the CDR3 gives the full variable domain: DGGITQSPKYLFRKEGQNVTLSCEQNLNHDAMYWYRQDPGQGLRLIYYSQIVNDFQKGDIAEGYSVSREKKESFPLTVTSAQKNPTAFYLCASSTQIRSGANVLTFGAGSRLTVL.

This clone was detected only a few times. The chain links TRBV27 to TRBJ1-2; tentatively, D is TRBD1 (5 bases). Germline CDR1 MNHEY, CDR2 SMNVEV (reference sequence). V lost 2 bases and J 4 bases, leaving 11 bases between the germline ends. The CDR3 runs to 14 residues. CDR3 sequence reads: CASSLTQGSYGYTF. CDR3 in DNA: TGTGCCAGCAGTTTAACCCAGGGCAGCTATGGCTACACCTTC.

The genes are TRBV27 and TRBJ1-4, with 8 nucleotides matching TRBD1. The CDR3 spans 15 residues. The V and J ends lost 3 bases and 8 bases, in that order; junction bases with no gene match: 8. Germline V gives CDR1 MNHEY, CDR2 SMNVEV (reference sequence). The CDR3 nucleotides are TGTGCCAGCAGTTTCCAAGGACAGGGAAGCGAAAAACTGTTTTTT. Its protein product is CASSFQGQGSEKLFF.

The chain recombines TRBV6-5 with TRBJ1-2; TRBD1 might be the D (5 bases). The CDR3 has 13 residues. CDR1 is MNHEY and CDR2 is SVGAGI in the germline V gene. V lost 6 bases and J 8 bases, leaving 16 bases between the germline ends. The CDR3 bases are TGTGCCAGCAGGACCAAAGGGACTGGAGGCTACACCTTC. Amino acid sequence: CASRTKGTGGYTF.

V gene TRBV7-9 combines with J gene TRBJ2-3; 13 bases fit TRBD2. V lost 1 base and J lost 0; bases outside the gene matches: 4. The CDR3 runs to 18 residues. Per germline, CDR1 SEHNR and CDR2 FQNEAQ (reference sequence). CDR3 in DNA: TGTGCCAGCAGCTTAGGATCGACTAGCGGGAGGAGCACAGATACGCAGTATTTT. Translation: CASSLGSTSGRSTDTQYF. The whole variable domain, filled in from reference TRBV7-9 and TRBJ2-3, reads DTGVSQNPRHKITKRGQNVTFRCDPISEHNRLYWYRQTLGQGPEFLTYFQNEAQLEKSRLLSDRFSAERPKGSFSTLEIQRTEQGDSAMYLCASSLGSTSGRSTDTQYFGPGTRLTVL.

Written as DNA, the CDR3 is TGTGCCAGCAGCACACTCAACAGGGCTGGCTACACCTTC. This codes for CASSTLNRAGYTF. This chain links TRBV5-4 with TRBJ1-2; possibly TRBD1 for D (6 bases). Between the trimmed V and J ends, which lost 4 bases and 7 bases, there was a span of 14 bases. The CDR3 is 13 amino acids. The germline V gene encodes CDR1 SGHNT and CDR2 YYREEE (reference sequence).

The chain employs TRBV5-1 and TRBJ1-4; D uncertain. The CDR3 contains 15 residues. Germline V gene lookup returns CDR1 SGHRS and CDR2 YFSETQ. The V end lost 4 bases, the J end lost 7 bases, and 17 bases lay between the germline ends. The CDR3 DNA reads TGCGCCAGCAGCCGAGCCGGAGCCGTGGGTGAAAAACTGTTTTTT. Its protein is CASSRAGAVGEKLFF.

This chain joins TRBV6-1 and TRBJ1-1; D remains unclear. Trimming took 0 bases from V and 1 from J, leaving 9 bases between them. The germline gives CDR1 MNHNS, CDR2 SASEGT. CDR3 length: 15 residues. For the CDR3, the DNA is TGTGCCAGCAGTGAAGCCGGACGGGGGAACACTGAAGCTTTCTTT. The encoded protein is CASSEAGRGNTEAFF.

The V gene is TRBV4-2, the J gene TRBJ1-1, with a possible D match to TRBD1 (6 bases). Trimming pared 0 bases from V and 1 base from J, leaving 12 bases between. CDR3 length: 16 amino acids. Germline-derived CDR1 and CDR2 are LGHNA and YNFKEQ. The CDR3 bases are TGTGCCAGCAGCCAAGATACCGGGACAACGAACACTGAAGCTTTCTTT. Translation: CASSQDTGTTNTEAFF.

This clone was seen more than once but under ten times. The chain combines TRBV18 with TRBJ1-2; 7 bases agree with TRBD1. The CDR3 covers 15 residues. Per the germline V gene, CDR1 is KGHSH and CDR2 is LQKENI. Losses at the gene ends were 3 bases for V and 8 bases for J; bases not matched to a gene: 12. The CDR3 DNA is TGTGCCAGCTCACCCGAGACAGGGCGTGGCGGAGGCTACACCTTC. Its translation is CASSPETGRGGGYTF.

This clone was seen only once. This chain links TRBV6-2 or TRBV6-3 with TRBJ2-1, with D tentatively TRBD2 (5 bases). The V gene's germline CDR1 is MNHEY and CDR2 SVGEGT. CDR3 length: 13 residues. The V end lost 2 bases, the J end lost 8 bases, and 10 bases lay between the germline ends. CDR3: CASSYPSTDEQFF. The CDR3 nucleotides read TGTGCCAGCAGTTACCCTAGCACCGATGAGCAGTTCTTC.

In DNA form, the CDR3 reads TGTGCCAGCAGTTGGTTAGCGGGGGGACACTCCTACAATGAGCAGTTCTTC. Protein sequence: CASSWLAGGHSYNEQFF. This chain uses TRBV6-2 or TRBV6-3 with TRBJ2-1, with 10 bases fitting TRBD2. The CDR3 is made up of 17 amino acids. The V gene end was trimmed by 4 bases and the J gene end by 0 bases; junction bases not matched to a gene: 6. CDR1 and CDR2 from the germline V gene are MNHEY and SVGEGT.